The rows below give T cell receptor beta chains drawn from one sample of a study of OX40 agonist ivuxolimab in advanced cancers. The assay was immunoSEQ multiplex PCR, and TCRdb's table has in-frame clones only and misses some. The sample holds 45,000 to 65,000 clones; roughly 90% are singletons and the top ten take 11%. Sequencing was performed on CD4+ or CD8+ T cells sorted from blood, taken in a trial of the OX40 agonist ivuxolimab. These receptors were obtained from an adult with an advanced solid tumor such as melanoma, head and neck, liver or kidney cancer. CDR3s include the opening cysteine and the closing phenylalanine or tryptophan. The D gene is left open where the match is weak. The size entry is marked missing in some rows and otherwise reads once, few, many or a size class.

j_call | v_call | clone_size | d_call | cdr3_aa | cdr3_nt
TRBJ1-1 | TRBV5-4 | . | . | CASSLFGDTEAFF | TGTGCCAGCAGCTTGTTCGGGGACACTGAAGCTTTCTTT
TRBJ1-4 | TRBV27 | once | TRBD1 | CASSLGQGSNEKLFF | TGTGCCAGCAGCCTCGGACAGGGCTCTAATGAAAAACTGTTTTTT
TRBJ2-1 | TRBV4-3 | . | . | CASSQESVDNEQFF | TGCGCCAGCAGCCAAGAGTCCGTCGACAATGAGCAGTTCTTC
TRBJ1-2 | TRBV14 | . | . | CASSQGMNYGYTF | TGTGCCAGCAGCCAAGGGATGAACTATGGCTACACCTTC
TRBJ1-2 | TRBV11-2 | . | TRBD1 | CASSLRDREPYGYTF | TGTGCCAGCAGCCTCCGGGACAGGGAACCCTATGGCTACACCTTC
TRBJ1-4 | TRBV4-3 | once | . | CASSQVIGEKLFF | TGCGCCAGCAGCCAAGTGATAGGTGAAAAACTGTTTTTT
TRBJ1-5 | TRBV10-3 | . | TRBD1 | CAISGQGPDQPQHF | TGTGCCATCAGTGGACAGGGACCTGATCAGCCCCAGCATTTT
TRBJ2-3 | TRBV25-1 | once | TRBD2 | CASSEKLAASTDTQYF | TGTGCCAGCAGTGAAAAACTAGCGGCTAGCACAGATACGCAGTATTTT
TRBJ1-2 | TRBV6-5 | once | . | CASRDLTNYGYTF | TGTGCCAGCAGAGACCTAACTAACTATGGCTACACCTTC
TRBJ2-1 | TRBV11-2 | . | TRBD2 | CASSLERESYNEQFF | TGTGCCAGCAGCTTAGAGCGGGAGTCCTACAATGAGCAGTTCTTC
TRBJ2-3 | TRBV27 | . | TRBD1 | CASSPGTGGWTDTQYF | TGTGCCAGCAGTCCCGGGACAGGGGGCTGGACAGATACGCAGTATTTT
TRBJ2-2 | TRBV7-6 | . | . | CASSQFGGNTGELFF | TGTGCCAGCAGCCAGTTTGGGGGGAACACCGGGGAGCTGTTTTTT
TRBJ1-2 | TRBV28 | . | . | CASSLPIIDIGGYTF | TGTGCCAGCAGTTTACCAATTATAGACATCGGTGGCTACACCTTC
TRBJ1-5 | TRBV27 | . | . | CASSLSRQLGNQPQHF | TGTGCCAGCAGTTTATCTAGACAGCTTGGCAATCAGCCCCAGCATTTT
TRBJ1-4 | TRBV5-6 | . | . | CASTIATNEKLFF | TGTGCCAGCACCATTGCAACTAATGAAAAACTGTTTTTT
TRBJ1-1 | TRBV2 | . | . | CASSVAEHTEAFF | TGTGCCAGCAGTGTGGCGGAGCACACTGAAGCTTTCTTT
TRBJ2-7 | TRBV13 | . | TRBD1 | CASSKSGQGAYEQYF | TGTGCCAGCAGCAAATCGGGACAGGGTGCCTACGAGCAGTACTTC
TRBJ2-7 | TRBV6-5 | . | . | CASWGVRQSYEQYF | TGTGCCAGCTGGGGTGTTCGGCAGTCCTACGAGCAGTACTTC
TRBJ1-6 | TRBV19 | . | . | CASSRSSYNSPLHF | TGTGCCAGTAGTAGGAGCTCCTATAATTCACCCCTCCACTTT
TRBJ2-3 | TRBV28 | . | . | CASSLMGGTSTDTQYF | TGTGCCAGCAGTTTGATGGGCGGGACTAGCACAGATACGCAGTATTTT
TRBJ2-2 | TRBV6-1 | . | . | CASLDTATGELFF | TGTGCCAGCCTCGATACGGCTACCGGGGAGCTGTTTTTT
TRBJ2-7 | TRBV5-1 | . | . | CASSYLGAYEQYF | TGCGCCAGCAGCTATTTGGGGGCCTACGAGCAGTACTTC
TRBJ2-1 | TRBV10-2 | . | TRBD1 | CASSVSRDRGINEQFF | TGCGCCAGCAGTGTATCCCGGGACAGGGGGATCAATGAGCAGTTCTTC
TRBJ2-2 | TRBV27 | . | TRBD2 | CASNIAGGRTGELFF | TGTGCCAGTAATATAGCGGGGGGGCGCACCGGGGAGCTGTTTTTT
TRBJ1-4 | TRBV29-1 | . | . | CSVEFQQGNEKLFF | TGCAGCGTTGAATTTCAACAGGGAAATGAAAAACTGTTTTTT
TRBJ1-1 | TRBV5-6 | medium-sized | . | CASSFGGTEAFF | TGTGCCAGCAGCTTTGGAGGCACTGAAGCTTTCTTT
TRBJ2-7 | TRBV6-5 | . | . | CASSYSWGYEQYF | TGTGCCAGCAGTTACTCGTGGGGTTACGAGCAGTACTTC
TRBJ1-4 | TRBV7-6 | . | TRBD1 | CASSLATGATNEKLFF | TGTGCCAGCAGCCTCGCGACAGGGGCAACTAATGAAAAACTGTTTTTT
TRBJ2-2 | TRBV18 | . | . | CASCPGDKNTGELFF | TGTGCCAGCTGTCCCGGAGACAAGAACACCGGGGAGCTGTTTTTT
TRBJ2-1 | TRBV27 | . | . | CASSGGAYNEQFF | TGTGCCAGCAGCGGCGGGGCCTACAATGAGCAGTTCTTC
TRBJ1-4 | TRBV4-1 | . | . | CASSQIPNEKLFF | TGCGCCAGCAGCCAAATACCAAATGAAAAACTGTTTTTT
TRBJ1-3 | TRBV28 | . | . | CASSIGQYSGNTIYF | TGTGCCAGCAGTATAGGACAGTACTCTGGAAACACCATATATTTT
TRBJ2-1 | TRBV28 | . | TRBD1 | CASSLFQGDNEQFF | TGTGCCAGCAGTTTATTCCAGGGGGACAATGAGCAGTTCTTC
TRBJ2-3 | TRBV7-3 | few | TRBD1 | CASRQTGVGDTQYF | TGTGCCAGCAGGCAGACAGGGGTCGGTGATACGCAGTATTTT
TRBJ2-1 | TRBV5-1 | . | TRBD2 | CASSFLGGIEQFF | TGCGCCAGCAGCTTCCTGGGGGGGATTGAGCAGTTCTTC
TRBJ1-1 | TRBV7-6 | . | . | CASSPPGALSTEAFF | TGTGCCAGCAGCCCCCCGGGGGCGCTTAGCACTGAAGCTTTCTTT
TRBJ1-1 | TRBV7-8 | . | TRBD1 | CASRHRQGDTEAFF | TGTGCCAGCAGACACCGACAGGGGGACACTGAAGCTTTCTTT
TRBJ2-5 | TRBV2 | . | TRBD2 | CASSAGTSGVETQYF | TGTGCCAGCAGCGCGGGGACTAGCGGGGTGGAGACCCAGTACTTC
TRBJ2-2 | TRBV13 | once | TRBD1 | CASSPRTGGFTGELFF | TGTGCCAGCAGCCCCCGGACAGGGGGCTTCACCGGGGAGCTGTTTTTT
TRBJ1-2 | TRBV28 | . | . | CAASPGPYYGYTF | TGTGCCGCTTCGCCGGGACCCTACTATGGCTACACCTTC
TRBJ1-1 | TRBV20-1 | . | . | CSAMSAEAFF | TGCAGTGCTATGTCGGCCGAAGCTTTCTTT
TRBJ2-2 | TRBV2 | . | TRBD1 | CASTSGQGYDTGELFF | TGTGCCAGCACCTCAGGACAGGGGTACGACACCGGGGAGCTGTTTTTT
TRBJ2-7 | TRBV29-1 | . | . | CSGGSSYEQYF | TGCAGCGGGGGGTCTAGTTACGAGCAGTACTTC
TRBJ1-1 | TRBV28 | few | . | CASSLADTEAFF | TGTGCCAGCAGTTTGGCTGACACTGAAGCTTTCTTT
TRBJ2-1 | TRBV9 | . | TRBD1 | CASSGPGTGYNEQFF | TGTGCCAGCAGCGGCCCCGGGACAGGGTACAATGAGCAGTTCTTC
TRBJ2-7 | TRBV13 | . | . | CASSSTSYEQYF | TGTGCCAGCAGCTCAACTTCCTACGAGCAGTACTTC
TRBJ1-1 | TRBV4-1 | . | . | CASSHPRDTEAFF | TGCGCCAGCAGCCACCCTCGGGACACTGAAGCTTTCTTT
TRBJ1-1 | TRBV7-9 | . | . | CATQTPGVGTEAFF | TGTGCCACGCAAACTCCGGGGGTTGGGACTGAAGCTTTCTTT
TRBJ2-2 | TRBV18 | many | . | CASSPSAGTGELFF | TGTGCCAGCTCCCCCAGCGCGGGGACCGGGGAGCTGTTTTTT
TRBJ1-1 | TRBV27 | . | . | CATTGPSGGAFF | TGTGCCACCACTGGACCGTCAGGAGGAGCTTTCTTT
TRBJ2-1 | TRBV11-2 | . | . | CASDREGYNEQFF | TGTGCCAGCGACCGAGAAGGCTACAATGAGCAGTTCTTC
TRBJ1-1 | TRBV4-1 | . | . | CASASTGTEAFF | TGCGCCAGCGCATCAACCGGGACTGAAGCTTTCTTT
TRBJ1-2 | TRBV2 | . | . | CAGQTWKGYTF | TGTGCCGGACAGACTTGGAAGGGCTACACCTTC
TRBJ1-2 | TRBV28 | . | TRBD1 | CATGTGFLSYGYTF | TGTGCCACCGGGACAGGGTTTCTGTCCTATGGCTACACCTTC
TRBJ2-1 | TRBV27 | . | TRBD2 | CASSLGTTSNEQFF | TGTGCCAGCAGTTTGGGGACTACCTCTAATGAGCAGTTCTTC
TRBJ1-1 | TRBV27 | . | . | CASKAGSTEAFF | TGTGCCAGCAAGGCAGGAAGTACTGAAGCTTTCTTT
TRBJ2-5 | TRBV7-6 | . | . | CASSPDWKVLKTQYF | TGTGCCAGCAGCCCGGACTGGAAGGTCCTAAAGACCCAGTACTTC
TRBJ2-6 | TRBV6-5 | . | . | CASQPASGANVLTF | TGTGCCAGCCAACCAGCCTCTGGGGCCAACGTCCTGACTTTC
TRBJ1-1 | TRBV6-5 | . | . | CASSPLGGTEAFF | TGTGCCAGCAGTCCCCTCGGGGGAACTGAAGCTTTCTTT
TRBJ2-1 | TRBV6-1 | . | . | CASGRLGSSYNEQFF | TGTGCCAGCGGCAGACTGGGGAGCTCCTACAATGAGCAGTTCTTC